The rows below give T cell receptor beta chains drawn from one sample of a study of cytomegalovirus exposure and HLA in healthy donors. Libraries were prepared by immunoSEQ multiplex PCR; TCRdb keeps only in-frame clonotypes and omits some of them. The table records about 120,000 clones, approximately 70% of them present only once. Sample: PBMCs. The receptors originated from a woman between 40 and 55 years old in good health and CMV-seropositive. The CDR3 runs from the conserved cysteine through the conserved F or W. The D gene is left open where the match is weak. Expanded clones are given a class, and other clones once, few, many or no size at all.

cdr3_aa: CASSTSSEQFF
cdr3_nt: TGTGCCAGTAGTACTTCTAGCGAGCAGTTCTTC
cdr3_length: 11
clone_size: NA
j_call: TRBJ2-1
v_call: TRBV19
d_call: NA

cdr3_aa: CASSPTSPRQEHNEQFF
cdr3_nt: TGCGCCAGCAGCCCAACATCGCCCCGACAGGAACACAATGAGCAGTTCTTC
cdr3_length: 17
clone_size: NA
j_call: TRBJ2-1
v_call: TRBV4-3
d_call: NA

cdr3_aa: CASSLVSSGARTDTQYF
cdr3_nt: TGTGCCAGCAGCTTAGTGTCTAGCGGAGCCCGCACAGATACGCAGTATTTT
cdr3_length: 17
clone_size: NA
j_call: TRBJ2-3
v_call: TRBV7-2
d_call: TRBD2

cdr3_aa: CASSVAGLTDTQYF
cdr3_nt: TGTGCCAGCAGCGTAGCGGGGTTAACAGATACGCAGTATTTT
cdr3_length: 14
clone_size: once
j_call: TRBJ2-3
v_call: TRBV9
d_call: NA

cdr3_aa: CAWTKAGGRNQLQHF
cdr3_nt: TGTGCCTGGACAAAGGCAGGGGGTCGCAATCAGCTCCAGCATTTT
cdr3_length: 15
clone_size: NA
j_call: TRBJ1-5
v_call: TRBV30
d_call: TRBD1

cdr3_aa: CASSFGQGAEYYGYTF
cdr3_nt: TGTGCCAGCAGCTTCGGACAGGGGGCAGAATACTATGGCTACACCTTC
cdr3_length: 16
clone_size: NA
j_call: TRBJ1-2
v_call: TRBV7-9
d_call: TRBD1

cdr3_aa: CASSPRSSGHEAFF
cdr3_nt: TGTGCCAGCAGTCCCCGGTCTTCAGGGCATGAAGCTTTCTTT
cdr3_length: 14
clone_size: NA
j_call: TRBJ1-1
v_call: TRBV6-5
d_call: NA

cdr3_aa: CASSFTTQGASYGYTF
cdr3_nt: TGTGCCAGCAGTTTCACAACACAGGGGGCTAGCTATGGCTACACCTTC
cdr3_length: 16
clone_size: NA
j_call: TRBJ1-2
v_call: TRBV28
d_call: TRBD1

cdr3_aa: CASSLLGSRSYNEQFF
cdr3_nt: TGTGCCAGCAGCTTGCTAGGGAGTCGGTCCTACAATGAGCAGTTCTTC
cdr3_length: 16
clone_size: NA
j_call: TRBJ2-1
v_call: TRBV7-9
d_call: NA

cdr3_aa: CASTRLVGINEQFF
cdr3_nt: TGTGCCAGTACGAGGCTAGTCGGGATCAATGAGCAGTTCTTC
cdr3_length: 14
clone_size: NA
j_call: TRBJ2-1
v_call: TRBV19
d_call: NA

cdr3_aa: CASSLASGLAGTYEQYF
cdr3_nt: TGTGCCAGCAGCTTAGCCTCCGGACTAGCGGGGACCTACGAGCAGTACTTC
cdr3_length: 17
clone_size: NA
j_call: TRBJ2-7
v_call: TRBV7-2
d_call: TRBD2

cdr3_aa: CAWSQDRLDGELFF
cdr3_nt: TGTGCCTGGAGTCAAGACAGGTTAGACGGGGAGCTGTTTTTT
cdr3_length: 14
clone_size: NA
j_call: TRBJ2-2
v_call: TRBV30
d_call: NA

cdr3_aa: CASSSARGSSGNTIYF
cdr3_nt: TGTGCCAGCTCCTCCGCTAGGGGAAGCTCTGGAAACACCATATATTTT
cdr3_length: 16
clone_size: NA
j_call: TRBJ1-3
v_call: TRBV18
d_call: NA

cdr3_aa: CASSLVGGDGSLVIVTQYF
cdr3_nt: TGTGCCAGCAGCTTAGTAGGGGGGGATGGGTCCCTCGTTATCGTTACGCAGTATTTT
cdr3_length: 19
clone_size: few
j_call: TRBJ2-3
v_call: TRBV7-8
d_call: NA

cdr3_aa: CASSIDAGGTGELFF
cdr3_nt: TGTGCCAGTAGTATAGATGCGGGAGGGACCGGGGAGCTGTTTTTT
cdr3_length: 15
clone_size: NA
j_call: TRBJ2-2
v_call: TRBV19
d_call: TRBD2

cdr3_aa: CASSAPIIGELFF
cdr3_nt: TGTGCCAGCAGCGCACCTATAATCGGGGAGCTGTTTTTT
cdr3_length: 13
clone_size: NA
j_call: TRBJ2-2
v_call: TRBV9
d_call: NA

cdr3_aa: CASSSSRLSGNTIYF
cdr3_nt: TGTGCCAGCAGCTCCTCACGGTTAAGTGGAAACACCATATATTTT
cdr3_length: 15
clone_size: NA
j_call: TRBJ1-3
v_call: TRBV5-6
d_call: NA

cdr3_aa: CSVGPGERGNEKLFF
cdr3_nt: TGCAGCGTTGGTCCAGGGGAAAGGGGTAATGAAAAACTGTTTTTT
cdr3_length: 15
clone_size: few
j_call: TRBJ1-4
v_call: TRBV29-1
d_call: NA

cdr3_aa: CASSSGQYNQPQHF
cdr3_nt: TGTGCCAGCAGTTCCGGACAGTACAATCAGCCCCAGCATTTT
cdr3_length: 14
clone_size: NA
j_call: TRBJ1-5
v_call: TRBV27
d_call: NA

cdr3_aa: CASSYGGTENQPQHF
cdr3_nt: TGTGCCAGCAGTTATGGGGGGACAGAGAATCAGCCCCAGCATTTT
cdr3_length: 15
clone_size: NA
j_call: TRBJ1-5
v_call: TRBV28
d_call: TRBD1

cdr3_aa: CASSPDRDTGELFF
cdr3_nt: TGTGCCAGCAGCCCGGACAGGGACACCGGGGAGCTGTTTTTT
cdr3_length: 14
clone_size: once
j_call: TRBJ2-2
v_call: TRBV28
d_call: TRBD1

cdr3_aa: CAWDRGLTISGNTIYF
cdr3_nt: TGTGCCTGGGACAGGGGACTTACTATCTCTGGAAACACCATATATTTT
cdr3_length: 16
clone_size: NA
j_call: TRBJ1-3
v_call: TRBV30
d_call: TRBD1

cdr3_aa: CASRASGSLYF
cdr3_nt: TGCGCCAGCAGAGCTAGCGGGAGTTTGTACTTC
cdr3_length: 11
clone_size: NA
j_call: TRBJ2-7
v_call: TRBV5-1
d_call: TRBD2

cdr3_aa: CASVRGPGQPDTQYF
cdr3_nt: TGTGCCAGCGTACGTGGGCCGGGACAACCAGATACGCAGTATTTT
cdr3_length: 15
clone_size: NA
j_call: TRBJ2-3
v_call: TRBV2
d_call: NA

cdr3_aa: CASSTQDSPLHF
cdr3_nt: TGCGCCAGCAGCACCCAGGATTCACCCCTCCACTTT
cdr3_length: 12
clone_size: once
j_call: TRBJ1-6
v_call: TRBV5-1
d_call: NA

cdr3_aa: CASSLSQGGTEAFF
cdr3_nt: TGTGCCAGTAGCTTGTCGCAGGGGGGTACTGAAGCTTTCTTT
cdr3_length: 14
clone_size: NA
j_call: TRBJ1-1
v_call: TRBV19
d_call: TRBD1

cdr3_aa: CASSHRWSEVGSYEQYF
cdr3_nt: TGTGCCAGCAGCCACCGTTGGAGTGAAGTTGGTTCCTACGAGCAGTACTTC
cdr3_length: 17
clone_size: NA
j_call: TRBJ2-7
v_call: TRBV4-2
d_call: NA

cdr3_aa: CASTRRTGIQPQHF
cdr3_nt: TGTGCCAGCACCAGACGTACAGGGATTCAGCCCCAGCATTTT
cdr3_length: 14
clone_size: NA
j_call: TRBJ1-5
v_call: TRBV28
d_call: NA

cdr3_aa: CASSQGVLNTGELFF
cdr3_nt: TGCGCCAGCAGCCAAGGAGTACTAAACACCGGGGAGCTGTTTTTT
cdr3_length: 15
clone_size: NA
j_call: TRBJ2-2
v_call: TRBV4-3
d_call: NA

cdr3_aa: CASSRGTGGYYGYTF
cdr3_nt: TGTGCCAGCAGCCGGGGGACAGGGGGCTATTATGGCTACACCTTC
cdr3_length: 15
clone_size: NA
j_call: TRBJ1-2
v_call: TRBV7-8
d_call: TRBD1

cdr3_aa: CASSSGSWETQYF
cdr3_nt: TGTGCCAGCAGCAGCGGGAGCTGGGAGACCCAGTACTTC
cdr3_length: 13
clone_size: NA
j_call: TRBJ2-5
v_call: TRBV9
d_call: TRBD2

cdr3_aa: CASSIRAGGNGGELFF
cdr3_nt: TGTGCCAGTAGTATACGAGCGGGAGGGAACGGCGGGGAGCTGTTTTTT
cdr3_length: 16
clone_size: few
j_call: TRBJ2-2
v_call: TRBV19
d_call: TRBD2

cdr3_aa: CASSSRQGENTEAFF
cdr3_nt: TGTGCCAGCAGCTCTAGACAGGGGGAGAACACTGAAGCTTTCTTT
cdr3_length: 15
clone_size: NA
j_call: TRBJ1-1
v_call: TRBV9
d_call: TRBD1

cdr3_aa: CAWSVGLVRFPLNEQFF
cdr3_nt: TGTGCCTGGAGTGTAGGTTTGGTGAGGTTTCCACTCAATGAGCAGTTCTTC
cdr3_length: 17
clone_size: NA
j_call: TRBJ2-1
v_call: TRBV30
d_call: NA

cdr3_aa: CASRVLAGGVYEQYF
cdr3_nt: TGTGCCAGCAGGGTGTTAGCGGGAGGAGTGTACGAGCAGTACTTC
cdr3_length: 15
clone_size: few
j_call: TRBJ2-7
v_call: TRBV6-5
d_call: TRBD2

cdr3_aa: CAISESLPGGYTF
cdr3_nt: TGTGCCATCAGTGAGTCCCTTCCAGGAGGCTACACCTTC
cdr3_length: 13
clone_size: NA
j_call: TRBJ1-2
v_call: TRBV10-3
d_call: NA

cdr3_aa: CASSLGPGQETQYF
cdr3_nt: TGTGCCAGCAGCTTAGGGCCAGGGCAAGAGACCCAGTACTTC
cdr3_length: 14
clone_size: NA
j_call: TRBJ2-5
v_call: TRBV7-9
d_call: NA

cdr3_aa: CASSFFERDDFYNEQFF
cdr3_nt: TGTGCCAGCAGCTTCTTTGAGCGGGACGACTTTTACAATGAGCAGTTCTTC
cdr3_length: 17
clone_size: NA
j_call: TRBJ2-1
v_call: TRBV7-9
d_call: TRBD2

cdr3_aa: CASSIGGAWNTEAFF
cdr3_nt: TGTGCCAGCAGCATAGGGGGCGCCTGGAACACTGAAGCTTTCTTT
cdr3_length: 15
clone_size: NA
j_call: TRBJ1-1
v_call: TRBV9
d_call: TRBD1

cdr3_aa: CASMTLGTGKEGEQFF
cdr3_nt: TGTGCCAGTATGACCCTAGGGACAGGGAAGGAGGGTGAGCAGTTCTTC
cdr3_length: 16
clone_size: NA
j_call: TRBJ2-1
v_call: TRBV19
d_call: TRBD1

cdr3_aa: CASSHLWTSGSLYGEQYF
cdr3_nt: TGTGCCAGCAGCCACCTCTGGACCAGCGGGAGTTTGTATGGCGAGCAGTACTTC
cdr3_length: 18
clone_size: NA
j_call: TRBJ2-7
v_call: TRBV28
d_call: TRBD2

cdr3_aa: CASSLPDRGVQYF
cdr3_nt: TGTGCCAGCAGCTTGCCTGACAGGGGCGTGCAGTACTTC
cdr3_length: 13
clone_size: few
j_call: TRBJ2-7
v_call: TRBV7-6
d_call: TRBD1